The entry below describes one T cell receptor (beta chain). These data originate in a study of blood T cell repertoires in COVID-19. The wider study: Samples taken during acute and convalescent COVID-19 were collected in the United States, Italy and Spain.

Per germline, CDR1 MNHEY and CDR2 SVGAGI. The CDR3 length is 13 residues. Trimming shortened V by 6 bases and J by 9 bases, and 16 bases separated the two germline ends. In the original processing: Amplified reference gene primers provided the basis for estimating nucleated cell counts. The assay was immunoSEQ multiplex PCR, and TCRdb's table has in-frame clones only and misses some. That table is the source of V, J and clone size, and D and trimming were worked out from the DNA. The sample contains about 190,000 clones, 86% of which appear only once. The clonotype comes from a man aged 40-55 years with acute COVID-19. This sequence joins TRBV6-5 and TRBJ2-3; D is possibly TRBD1 (6 bases). The sequenced sample consisted of PBMCs or T cells enriched from blood (not recorded which). The CDR3 loop reads CASSPDPTGTQYF. The CDR3 nucleotides read TGTGCCAGCAGCCCCGACCCCACAGGGACGCAGTATTTT.